The next 17 T cell receptor beta chains were all read from a single sample in a study of blood T cell repertoires in COVID-19. Profiling relied on immunoSEQ multiplex PCR, and the TCRdb table lists in-frame clones only, not all of them. Of 250,000 to 300,000 clones in the sample, more than 70% were seen once. Sequenced sample: peripheral blood. The source of these receptors is a woman in her 30s with COVID-19, enrolled during active disease.

About this clone itself: Other DNA sequences of this sample code for an identical CDR3. This chain uses TRBV27 with TRBJ1-1; no clear D. The CDR3 length is 13 residues. V was clipped by 2 bases and J by 1 base, with 5 bases between them. Germline V gives CDR1 MNHEY, CDR2 SMNVEV (reference sequence). The CDR3, as DNA: TGTGCCAGCAGTTTAGGGCGGAACACTGAAGCTTTCTTT. Protein sequence: CASSLGRNTEAFF.

The V call is TRBV2, the J call TRBJ2-3, with TRBD2 identical over 8 bases. The CDR3 is made up of 15 amino acids. CDR1 and CDR2 (germline): SNHLY, FYNNEI. Germline trimming cut 6 bases from V and 3 bases from J; bases unmatched to any gene: 8. The CDR3 nucleotides are TGTGCCAGCAGACCCCAGCGGGAGTTAACAGATACGCAGTATTTT. Its protein product is CASRPQRELTDTQYF.

Concerning this clone: An end of the junction differs from the germline gene, which may be a read error. The V and J genes are TRBV19 and TRBJ2-7; TRBD2 might be the D (6 bases). Germline V gene lookup returns CDR1 LNHDA and CDR2 SQIVND (reference sequence). This CDR3 spans 13 amino acids. The CDR3 protein is CASSTLGGYEQYF. The CDR3 DNA follows: TGTGCCAGCAGTACCTTGGGGGGCTACGAGCAGTACTTC. Full variable domain (outside the CDR3, taken from reference TRBV19 and TRBJ2-7): DGGITQSPKYLFRKEGQNVTLSCEQNLNHDAMYWYRQDPGQGLRLIYYSQIVNDFQKGDIAEGYSVSREKKESFPLTVTSAQKNPTAFYLCASSTLGGYEQYFGPGTRLTVT.

This rearrangement joins TRBV21-1 to TRBJ2-1; whether TRBD2, the table's D call, matches the DNA was not checked. TRBV21-1 is a documented pseudogene. The CDR3 sequence is 12 residues long. The CDR3 is CASSSSGNEQFF. CDR3 DNA sequence: TGTGCCAGCAGCAGCAGCGGCAATGAGCAGTTCTTC.

The chain has TRBV5-1 and TRBJ2-7; 7 bases match TRBD1. Germline V CDR1 and CDR2: SGHRS, YFSETQ. V was pared by 0 bases and J by 4 bases, with 7 bases of the junction left unmatched. The CDR3 is 15 amino acids. CDR3 protein: CASSLVIGGVYEQYF. DNA of the CDR3: TGCGCCAGCAGCTTGGTTATAGGGGGCGTGTACGAGCAGTACTTC.

The chain has TRBV6-6 and TRBJ1-1, with 8 bases that match TRBD1. Germline CDR1 and CDR2: MNHNY and SVGAGI (reference sequence). The junction had 5 bases not matched to a gene; V was cut back by 2 bases and J by 6 bases. The CDR3 contains 14 residues. The CDR3 region is CASSYAQGDAEAFF. Written as DNA, the CDR3 is TGTGCCAGCAGTTACGCACAGGGGGACGCTGAAGCTTTCTTT.

The sample holds one count of this clone. The rearrangement joins TRBV30 to TRBJ2-5; possible D gene TRBD2, 5 bases. Trimming pared 3 bases from V and 5 bases from J, leaving 10 bases between. Per the germline V gene, CDR1 is GTSNPN and CDR2 is SVGIG (reference sequence). This CDR3 region has 12 residues. The CDR3 region has the DNA TGTGCCTGGAGCGGAGCGGAGGAGACCCAGTACTTC. Amino acids: CAWSGAEETQYF.

The chain has TRBV5-1 and TRBJ1-4; weak D call: TRBD1 (5 bases). The CDR3 is 15 residues long. Trimming removed 4 bases from V and 4 bases from J, with 14 bases in between. CDR1 and CDR2 from the germline V gene are SGHRS and YFSETQ. The CDR3 sequence is CASSNGQLINEKLFF. In DNA form, the CDR3 reads TGCGCCAGCAGCAACGGACAACTGATTAATGAAAAACTGTTTTTT.

The chain is built from TRBV4-1 and TRBJ1-5, with D maybe TRBD1 (5 bases). CDR1 and CDR2 from the germline V gene are MGHRA and YSYEKL. The CDR3 loop spans 15 amino acids. Trimming shortened V by 3 bases and J by 0 bases, and 9 bases separated the two germline ends. The CDR3 reads CASSHLDSSNQPQHF. CDR3 sequence (DNA): TGCGCCAGCAGCCACCTCGACAGTAGCAATCAGCCCCAGCATTTT.

J is TRBJ1-4 and V is TRBV4-2; TRBD1 is a possible D gene (6 bases). V lost 0 bases to trimming and J lost 6 bases, with 8 bases between them. CDR3 length: 14 amino acids. CDR1 and CDR2 (germline): LGHNA, YNFKEQ. The CDR3 DNA sequence: TGTGCCAGCAGCCAAGAACAGGGAGATGAAAAACTGTTTTTT. Protein: CASSQEQGDEKLFF.

The gene calls are TRBV7-2 and TRBJ2-1, with 9 bases matching TRBD2. This CDR3 is built from 15 residues. The V gene end was trimmed by 4 bases and the J gene end by 1 base; junction bases not matched to a gene: 2. The germline CDR1 and CDR2 sequences are SGHTA and FQGNSA. CDR3 in DNA: TGTGCCAGCAGCTATAGCGGGGGATCCTACAATGAGCAGTTCTTC. It codes for CASSYSGGSYNEQFF.

This clone was observed a single time. The J gene is TRBJ2-5, the V gene TRBV7-9, with 11 bases that match TRBD1. The trim removed 3 bases at V and 10 bases at J, leaving 10 bases unmatched. The CDR3 is 15 amino acids. Germline CDR1 SEHNR, CDR2 FQNEAQ (reference sequence). As DNA, the CDR3 is TGTGCCAGCAGCTTTCCGGACAGGGGGCGTAGGGACCAGTACTTC. Its translation is CASSFPDRGRRDQYF.

The chain joins TRBV6-5 to TRBJ2-7; 8 bases line up with TRBD2. Per germline, CDR1 MNHEY and CDR2 SVGAGI. The CDR3 is 14 residues long. V shed 6 bases and J 4 bases; nucleotides not matched to a gene: 8. As DNA, the CDR3 is TGTGCCAGCAGGAAACCGGGACTAGGGTACGAGCAGTACTTC. It translates to CASRKPGLGYEQYF.

The sample holds one count of this clone. The chain carries TRBV3-1 (or the pseudogene TRBV3-2) and TRBJ1-2; D possibly corresponds to TRBD1 (6 bases). The CDR3 has 17 residues. CDR1 and CDR2 (germline): LGHDT, YNNKEL (reference sequence). Trimming removed 1 base at V and 1 base at J, with 16 bases between. The CDR3 reads CASSQVTGGVGNYGYTF. In nucleotides, the CDR3 is TGTGCCAGCAGCCAAGTTACGGGGGGCGTTGGTAACTATGGCTACACCTTC.

This clone was observed a single time. This chain links TRBV29-1 with TRBJ2-6; TRBD1 aligns across 9 bases. V shed 4 bases and J 0 bases; nucleotides not matched to a gene: 7. This CDR3 spans 17 amino acids. Germline V CDR1 and CDR2: SQVTM, ANQGSEA. The DNA of the CDR3 is TGCAGCGTTGCCCCGGGACAGGGAGTCTCTGGGGCCAACGTCCTGACTTTC. This codes for CSVAPGQGVSGANVLTF. The variable domain in full, with the rest retrieved from reference TRBV29-1 and TRBJ2-6, is SAVISQKPSRDICQRGTSLTIQCQVDSQVTMMFWYRQQPGQSLTLIATANQGSEATYESGFVIDKFPISRPNLTFSTLTVSNMSPEDSSIYLCSVAPGQGVSGANVLTFGAGSRLTVL.

The J gene is TRBJ1-5, the V gene TRBV7-8; 7 nucleotides match TRBD1. Trimming removed 2 bases from V and 0 bases from J; junction bases left unmatched: 4. This CDR3 comprises 16 residues. Germline-derived CDR1 and CDR2 are SGHVS and FQNEAQ. The CDR3 here is CASSLSRGYSNQPQHF. CDR3 nucleotide sequence: TGTGCCAGCAGCTTATCCAGGGGGTATAGCAATCAGCCCCAGCATTTT.

The rearrangement uses TRBV6-5 and TRBJ1-2; D perhaps matches TRBD1 (5 bases). This CDR3 has 12 residues. Germline V gene sequence: CDR1 MNHEY, CDR2 SVGAGI. Trimming left V 5 bases short and J 8 bases short, with 12 bases between. CDR3 coding DNA: TGTGCCAGCAGTCCGCAGGGAAACGGCTACACCTTC. It is translated as CASSPQGNGYTF.